These 28 T cell receptor beta chains originate from one sample sequenced in a study of shared clonotypes between healthy human individuals. The data were produced by immunoSEQ multiplex PCR, yet TCRdb's version contains in-frame clones alone and is incomplete. The table includes some 2,500,000 clones, approximately 94% detected once. The source material was naive CD4+ T cells from PBMCs. The subset denotes: CD45RA+ positively selected. The source of these receptors is a man younger than 35 in good health. Some clones in this sample may be carry-over from other donors' samples.

This clone was observed once. This rearrangement joins TRBV6-1 to TRBJ2-5, with D possibly matching TRBD2 (6 bases). Germline CDR1 reads MNHNS; CDR2 reads SASEGT. This CDR3 is built from 14 residues. Trimming stripped 7 bases from V and 4 bases from J, with 16 bases between. CDR3 region: CASIATGSAETQYF. DNA for the CDR3: TGTGCCAGCATCGCCACCGGGAGTGCAGAGACCCAGTACTTC.

The rearrangement joins TRBV5-1 to TRBJ1-4; 7 bases line up with TRBD1. This CDR3 spans 15 amino acids. V dropped 5 bases and J dropped 2; count of bases not matched to a gene: 6. Germline V gives CDR1 SGHRS, CDR2 YFSETQ. DNA of the CDR3: TGCGCCAGCAGTCGACAGGGCACGACTAATGAAAAACTGTTTTTT. This encodes CASSRQGTTNEKLFF. The whole variable domain, filled in from reference TRBV5-1 and TRBJ1-4, reads KAGVTQTPRYLIKTRGQQVTLSCSPISGHRSVSWYQQTPGQGLQFLFEYFSETQRNKGNFPGRFSGRQFSNSRSEMNVSTLELGDSALYLCASSRQGTTNEKLFFGSGTQLSVL.

In this sample, this clone turned up once. V gene TRBV19 combines with J gene TRBJ1-4; perhaps TRBD1 as D (6 bases). Germline CDR1 reads LNHDA; CDR2 reads SQIVND (reference sequence). This CDR3 comprises 14 residues. Trimming took off 6 bases at V and 4 bases at J, with 12 bases between the two ends. CDR3 DNA: TGTGCCAGTAGACGGGACACCCTTAATGAAAAACTGTTTTTT. It codes for CASRRDTLNEKLFF.

The chain couples TRBV30 to TRBJ1-6; 8 bases line up with TRBD1. This CDR3 region has 13 residues. The germline V gene encodes CDR1 GTSNPN and CDR2 SVGIG (reference sequence). V lost 7 bases and J lost 8; bases outside the gene matches: 7. DNA for the CDR3: TGTGCCTTGACAGGGGATGTTGATTCACCCCTCCACTTT. It specifies CALTGDVDSPLHF.

The V call is TRBV6-5, the J call TRBJ2-3; D may be TRBD2 (6 bases). This CDR3 contains 14 residues. V dropped 5 bases and J dropped 1 base, with 10 bases sitting between them. CDR1 and CDR2 from the germline V gene are MNHEY and SVGAGI. CDR3 sequence reads: CASSDRLGTDTQYF. The CDR3, as DNA: TGTGCCAGCAGTGACAGACTAGGCACAGATACGCAGTATTTT.

V gene TRBV6-5 combines with J gene TRBJ2-1; D ambiguous. This CDR3 is built from 15 residues. The V gene's germline CDR1 is MNHEY and CDR2 SVGAGI. Trimming pared 7 bases from V and 6 bases from J, leaving 19 bases between. CDR3 DNA: TGTGCCAGCATGGCCCCTTGGGGAATGGGCAATGAGCAGTTCTTC. It is translated as CASMAPWGMGNEQFF.

The chain combines TRBV7-3 with TRBJ2-4; D could derive from TRBD1 or TRBD2 (7 bases each). Between the trimmed V and J ends, which lost 5 bases and 0 bases, there was a span of 17 bases. CDR3 length: 17 amino acids. In germline, CDR1 is SGHTA, CDR2 FQGTGA. Here the CDR3 reads CASSPGGAARAKNIQYF. The CDR3, as DNA: TGTGCCAGCAGCCCAGGGGGGGCAGCTAGAGCCAAAAACATTCAGTACTTC. The entire variable domain, with the rest obtained from reference TRBV7-3 and TRBJ2-4, is as follows: GAGVSQTPSNKVTEKGKYVELRCDPISGHTALYWYRQSLGQGPEFLIYFQGTGAADDSGLPNDRFFAVRPEGSVSTLKIQRTERGDSAVYLCASSPGGAARAKNIQYFGAGTRLSVL.

The chain joins TRBV7-3 to TRBJ2-3; D is possibly TRBD2 (6 bases). Germline V gene data show CDR1 as SGHTA and CDR2 as FQGTGA. CDR3 length: 14 amino acids. V dropped 4 bases and J dropped 2 bases, with 10 bases sitting between them. CDR3 nucleotide sequence: TGTGCCAGCAGCTACGGGAGCCCCACAGATACGCAGTATTTT. Its translation: CASSYGSPTDTQYF. The full variable domain, completed using reference TRBV7-3 and TRBJ2-3, is GAGVSQTPSNKVTEKGKYVELRCDPISGHTALYWYRQSLGQGPEFLIYFQGTGAADDSGLPNDRFFAVRPEGSVSTLKIQRTERGDSAVYLCASSYGSPTDTQYFGPGTRLTVL.

This clone appeared a single time. The chain has TRBV7-9 and TRBJ2-5; unclear D gene. Germline CDR1 is SEHNR and CDR2 is FQNEAQ (reference sequence). The CDR3 is made up of 12 amino acids. V lost 2 bases to trimming and J lost 11 bases, with 12 bases between them. The CDR3 coding sequence is TGTGCCAGCAGCTTAATGAGAATGGAGCAGTACTTC. Protein: CASSLMRMEQYF.

This CDR3 is CASSLWQGYGYTF. The DNA for the CDR3 is TGTGCCAGCAGTTTATGGCAGGGCTATGGCTACACCTTC. The gene calls are TRBV28 and TRBJ1-2; the D gene is possibly TRBD1 (5 bases). With 0 bases removed from V and 4 bases from J, the gap between germline ends came to 6 bases. Per germline, CDR1 MDHEN and CDR2 SYDVKM. This CDR3 spans 13 amino acids.

The chain employs TRBV28 and TRBJ2-5; D might be TRBD1 (6 bases). Germline V CDR1 and CDR2: MDHEN, SYDVKM. With 4 bases removed from V and 5 bases from J, the gap between germline ends came to 17 bases. CDR3 length: 15 amino acids. CDR3 region: CASSSPHRVSETQYF. CDR3 sequence (DNA): TGTGCCAGCAGTTCACCCCACAGGGTCTCGGAGACCCAGTACTTC.

The V gene is TRBV5-1, the J gene TRBJ2-3; 9 bases agree with TRBD1. The CDR3 spans 15 residues. Germline CDR1 and CDR2: SGHRS and YFSETQ. The trim removed 3 bases at V and 3 bases at J, leaving 5 bases unmatched. The CDR3, as DNA: TGCGCCAGCAGCTGGGTGACAGGGGGAACAGATACGCAGTATTTT. The encoded protein is CASSWVTGGTDTQYF.

The chain carries TRBV4-2 and TRBJ2-7; D is ambiguous. The CDR3 contains 16 residues. Germline lookup yields CDR1 LGHNA and CDR2 YNFKEQ. The V end lost 0 bases, the J end lost 2 bases, and 14 bases lay between the germline ends. The CDR3 protein is CASSQDVSRFAYEQYF. The CDR3 DNA is TGTGCCAGCAGCCAAGATGTGTCGCGGTTCGCCTACGAGCAGTACTTC.

The V gene is TRBV9, the J gene TRBJ1-1; 11 nucleotides line up with TRBD1. Germline trimming cut 4 bases from V and 4 bases from J; bases unmatched to any gene: 3. The CDR3 has 14 residues. Per germline, CDR1 SGDLS and CDR2 YYNGEE. The CDR3 DNA reads as TGTGCCAGCAGCCGGACAGGGGGCGGCACTGAAGCTTTCTTT. Protein: CASSRTGGGTEAFF.

The chain links TRBV11-3 to TRBJ2-7; 11 bases align to TRBD2. The CDR3 is made up of 15 amino acids. Germline V gene data show CDR1 as SGHNT and CDR2 as YENEEA. Trimming at V came to 4 bases and at J to 0 bases, leaving 2 bases not matched to a gene. The chain's CDR3 is CASSSSGGSSYEQYF. CDR3 in DNA: TGTGCCAGCAGCTCTAGCGGGGGGAGCTCCTACGAGCAGTACTTC.

The V call is TRBV12-5, the J call TRBJ2-5, with 12 nucleotides matching TRBD2. The CDR3 spans 16 residues. Germline values: CDR1 LGHNT, CDR2 FRNRAP. The V and J ends lost 3 bases and 1 base, in that order; junction bases with no gene match: 3. The CDR3 here is CASGFASGRAQETQYF. For the CDR3, the DNA is TGTGCTAGTGGTTTTGCTAGCGGGAGGGCCCAAGAGACCCAGTACTTC.

The V gene is TRBV10-3, the J gene TRBJ1-1; TRBD1 matches 7 bases. With 10 bases clipped from V and 7 bases from J, the junction kept 12 bases outside the gene matches. The CDR3 spans 13 residues. The germline V gene has CDR1 ENHRY and CDR2 SYGVKD. Written as DNA, the CDR3 is TGTGCCACAACCGGGACAGCCACCGATGAAGCTTTCTTT. Its protein product is CATTGTATDEAFF.

The genes are TRBV5-1 and TRBJ2-7, with 7 positions matching TRBD1. Germline CDR1 reads SGHRS; CDR2 reads YFSETQ. Trimming at V came to 0 bases and at J to 4 bases, leaving 13 bases not matched to a gene. This CDR3 spans 17 amino acids. CDR3 in amino acids: CASSLAVDGTATYEQYF. In DNA, the CDR3 is TGCGCCAGCAGCTTGGCCGTGGATGGGACAGCCACTTACGAGCAGTACTTC.

J is TRBJ1-5 and V is TRBV18, with TRBD1 matching 8 bases. Per the germline V gene, CDR1 is KGHSH and CDR2 is LQKENI. This CDR3 is built from 17 residues. V lost 3 bases to trimming and J lost 2 bases; unmatched junction nucleotides: 9. CDR3 region: CASSPQGAGFGNQPQHF. DNA of the CDR3: TGTGCCAGCTCACCCCAGGGGGCGGGTTTTGGCAATCAGCCCCAGCATTTT.

This rearrangement joins TRBV5-1 to TRBJ2-1; 8 bases are shared with TRBD2. The germline V gene has CDR1 SGHRS and CDR2 YFSETQ. J gave up 8 bases and V 3 bases, and 10 bases lay outside the gene matches. This CDR3 region has 15 residues. CDR3 bases: TGCGCCAGCAGCTGGGGACTAGGGGCCTTCGATGAGCAGTTCTTC. Residues: CASSWGLGAFDEQFF.

The chain carries TRBV6-5 and TRBJ2-5; D might be TRBD1 (6 bases). This CDR3 region has 12 residues. Trimming removed 5 bases from V and 4 bases from J, with 8 bases in between. Germline V gives CDR1 MNHEY, CDR2 SVGAGI. The CDR3, as DNA: TGTGCCAGCAGTGAACAGGGAGAGACCCAGTACTTC. Translation: CASSEQGETQYF.

Only one count was recorded for this clone. Other nucleotide sequences from this sample produce the same CDR3. The CDR3 DNA reads as TGTGCCAGCAGCCTAAGGGGCTTCTCCACAGATACGCAGTATTTT. Translating it yields CASSLRGFSTDTQYF. The chain carries TRBV27 and TRBJ2-3, with D maybe TRBD1 (5 bases). The germline V gene encodes CDR1 MNHEY and CDR2 SMNVEV (reference sequence). The V end was cut by 6 bases, the J end by 2 bases, with 15 bases between. The length of the CDR3 is 15 residues.

Points on this clone: A much more abundant neighbour one base away suggests this may be a read error. Other DNA sequences in this sample translate to the same CDR3. This CDR3 is CASSLNTEAFF. For the CDR3, the DNA is TGTGCCAGCAGCTTAAACACTGAAGCTTTCTTT. This chain links TRBV2 with TRBJ1-1; D gene ambiguous. The CDR3 runs to 11 residues. Trimming took 6 bases from V and 2 from J, leaving 4 bases between them. CDR1 and CDR2 (germline): SNHLY, FYNNEI.

The chain combines TRBV10-1 with TRBJ2-1, with D maybe TRBD2 (6 bases). This CDR3 is built from 13 residues. CDR1 and CDR2 from the germline V gene are WNHNN and SYGVQD (reference sequence). Trimming shortened V by 8 bases and J by 4 bases, and 12 bases separated the two germline ends. The CDR3 loop reads CASSGLKYNEQFF. The CDR3 DNA sequence: TGCGCCAGCTCGGGACTTAAATACAATGAGCAGTTCTTC.

This rearrangement joins TRBV11-2 to TRBJ1-3; no clear D. Germline V CDR1 and CDR2: SGHAT, FQNNGV. Trimming took 2 bases from V and 0 from J, leaving 8 bases between them. This CDR3 is 15 amino acids long. For the CDR3, the DNA is TGTGCCAGCAGCTTACCGGTCAGCTCTGGAAACACCATATATTTT. Translation gives CASSLPVSSGNTIYF.

The chain links TRBV28 to TRBJ2-7; D remains ambiguous. V was shortened by 5 bases and J by 3 bases, with 17 bases between the two germline ends. The CDR3 is 15 amino acids. From germline, CDR1 is MDHEN and CDR2 SYDVKM. The CDR3 DNA reads as TGTGCCAGCAGTCCCTATACTGGAGTGGTCTACGAGCAGTACTTC. Amino acid sequence: CASSPYTGVVYEQYF.

The rearrangement links TRBV28 to TRBJ1-3, with a possible D match to TRBD1 (5 bases). CDR1 and CDR2 (germline): MDHEN, SYDVKM. The CDR3 consists of 16 residues. Trimming removed 3 bases from V and 0 bases from J, with 12 bases in between. The CDR3 spells CASSLEGTSSGNTIYF. The CDR3 nucleotides are TGTGCCAGCAGTTTGGAGGGGACGAGCTCTGGAAACACCATATATTTT.

The chain links TRBV19 to TRBJ2-5; TRBD1 matches 8 bases. The length of the CDR3 is 13 residues. The trim removed 10 bases at V and 5 bases at J, leaving 9 bases unmatched. Germline CDR1 and CDR2: LNHDA and SQIVND (reference sequence). CDR3 protein: CATSGQVEETQYF. The CDR3 DNA follows: TGTGCCACCTCGGGACAGGTGGAGGAGACCCAGTACTTC.